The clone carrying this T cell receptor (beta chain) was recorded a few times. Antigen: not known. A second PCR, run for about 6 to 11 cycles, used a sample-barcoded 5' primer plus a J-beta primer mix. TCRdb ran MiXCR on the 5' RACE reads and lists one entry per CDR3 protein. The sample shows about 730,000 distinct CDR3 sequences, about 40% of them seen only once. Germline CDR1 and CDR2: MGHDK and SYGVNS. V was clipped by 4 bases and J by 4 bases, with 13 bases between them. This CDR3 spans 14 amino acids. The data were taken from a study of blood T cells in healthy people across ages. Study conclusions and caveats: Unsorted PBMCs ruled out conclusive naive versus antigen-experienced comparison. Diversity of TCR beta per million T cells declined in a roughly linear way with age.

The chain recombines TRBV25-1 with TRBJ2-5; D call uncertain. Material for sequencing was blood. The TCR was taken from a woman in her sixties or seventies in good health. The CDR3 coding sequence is TGTGCCAGCAGTGGGTCTACCCTAAGAGAGACCCAGTACTTC. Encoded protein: CASSGSTLRETQYF.